This T cell receptor (beta chain) was identified in a study of T cells after yellow fever vaccination (dated by TCRdb to the late 2010s). Notes on the research overall: The SMART-Seq v4 Ultra Low Input RNA kit was used to prepare libraries from fractions with low cell numbers. Bulk TCR alpha and beta repertoires were sequenced longitudinally to track T-cell clones before and after primary and booster YFV17D yellow fever vaccination. Two healthy male donors, one aged 18 to 30 and one aged 30 to 40 years, made up the cohort. Blood samples were taken at several timepoints before and after primary and secondary immunization, and bulk PBMC replicates and cell subsets were isolated.

TCR cDNA was made using 5'RACE template switching, a step that added a universal primer site and unique molecular identifiers. Priming for cDNA synthesis came from both the TCR alpha and TCR beta constant segments. Libraries were amplified in two PCR steps, with sample barcodes and sequencing adapters added in the second step. Sequencing of libraries was done on Illumina HiSeq 2500 (2x100 bp) or NovaSeq (2x150 bp). The authors processed their data as follows. MIGEC handled demultiplexing of reads and collapsing into UMI consensus sequences, while MiXCR performed V(D)J alignment. Vaccine-responding clonotypes were defined with edgeR using replicate PBMC samples, requiring FDR below 0.01 and a log2 fold change above 5 up to day 15. Each bulk clonotype was labeled CD4 or CD8 based on which sequenced repertoire, CD4 or CD8, contained the clonotype at higher abundance. TCRdb handled the public reads itself, with Q25 trimming in fastp and clone calling in MiXCR, and kept productive beta chains. Rows are combined by CDR3 protein, so each entry shows the most common genes and DNA. The V and J calls here are based on TCRdb, not the publication. The sample table holds approximately 340,000 distinct CDR3 sequences, of which 8% to 10% were seen once. The ten largest clones add up to 18% of the sample.

In its sample, this clonotype was seen many times. It has no known antigen specificity. There are no base qualities to consult, and no much larger clone falls within one base. The CDR3 contains 14 residues, cysteine and phenylalanine counted. Only the CDR3 region is kept as DNA, spanning 42 bases read in frame from base 1. For this chain, trimming is 4 bases at the V end and 4 bases at the J end, and the number of junction bases without a gene match is 5. CDR1 and CDR2 were assigned from the germline V gene (reference sequence) as SEHNR and FQNEAQ. What the research found in general, with its limitations: After the booster, most of the clones that had expanded following primary vaccination were detected again (around 95% of CD4 and 88% of CD8), which suggests that memory was broadly maintained. Computational filtering was required because FACS-sorted repertoires could contain abundant contaminating clonotypes from the bulk population. The secondary T-cell response was found to be weaker but faster than the primary response, with a peak reached on day 5 rather than on day 15. Because the study included only two donors, the extent to which the findings can be generalized is limited. A small share of clonotypes was detected in both CD4 and CD8 compartments, with the overlap likely arising from convergent recombination.

This specimen's treatment or condition label, per the study, means: live attenuated yellow fever vaccine strain. At each blood-draw timepoint, two biological replicates of bulk PBMCs were obtained. PBMCs were isolated from peripheral blood using a standard Ficoll-Paque protocol. RNA was extracted with TriZol from bulk PBMCs, CD4 and CD8 fractions, and dextramer-positive and dextramer-negative fractions. The sequencing here drew on PBMCs, taken on the day of the first yellow fever vaccination. In this chain, TRBV7-9 is recombined with TRBJ2-5; TRBD1 lines up with 8 middle nucleotides. The receptor comes from a man aged 18 to 30 who received the YFV17D yellow fever vaccine. The DNA sequence follows: TGTGCCAGCAGCTCCGGACAGGGAGGAGAGACCCAGTACTTC. Translated, this gives CASSSGQGGETQYF.